These T cell receptor beta chains were read from a single sample in a study of OX40 agonist ivuxolimab in advanced cancers. The assay was immunoSEQ multiplex PCR, and TCRdb's table has in-frame clones only and misses some. This table has about 50,000 clones, 80% to 85% appearing once. The sample in question was CD4+ or CD8+ T cells sorted from blood, obtained in a trial of the OX40 agonist ivuxolimab. These receptors all come from an adult with an advanced solid tumor such as melanoma, head and neck, liver or kidney cancer. Both conserved end residues are part of each CDR3. Each record gives: J gene, clone size, D gene, V gene, CDR3 protein, CDR3 DNA. A D gene is named only where the DNA matches it firmly. Rows may omit the clone size; those that give it use once, few, many or a size class.

j_gene: TRBJ2-1
abundance: NA
d_gene: NA
v_gene: TRBV7-8
CDR3aa: CASSRSGTSYNEQFF
CDR3nt: TGTGCCAGCAGCCGTTCCGGGACTTCCTACAATGAGCAGTTCTTC

j_gene: TRBJ2-1
abundance: NA
d_gene: NA
v_gene: TRBV19
CDR3aa: CASSMSSSYNEQFF
CDR3nt: TGTGCCAGTAGTATGAGTAGCTCCTACAATGAGCAGTTCTTC

j_gene: TRBJ2-1
abundance: NA
d_gene: NA
v_gene: TRBV14
CDR3aa: CASSQDYVRDEQFF
CDR3nt: TGTGCCAGCAGCCAAGATTACGTTCGGGATGAGCAGTTCTTC

j_gene: TRBJ1-2
abundance: few
d_gene: NA
v_gene: TRBV7-2
CDR3aa: CASGEGYTF
CDR3nt: TGTGCCAGCGGTGAGGGCTACACCTTC

j_gene: TRBJ1-6
abundance: NA
d_gene: TRBD1
v_gene: TRBV2
CDR3aa: CASSDPFQGGFHSPLHF
CDR3nt: TGTGCCAGCAGTGATCCGTTTCAGGGGGGCTTCCATTCACCCCTCCACTTT

j_gene: TRBJ1-5
abundance: NA
d_gene: NA
v_gene: TRBV7-2
CDR3aa: CASSLGTGSNQPQHF
CDR3nt: TGTGCCAGCAGCTTAGGAACAGGTAGCAATCAGCCCCAGCATTTT

j_gene: TRBJ2-5
abundance: few
d_gene: TRBD2
v_gene: TRBV10-2
CDR3aa: CASTQRGVLAGDFTQYF
CDR3nt: TGCGCCAGCACACAGAGGGGGGTCCTAGCGGGAGATTTCACCCAGTACTTC

j_gene: TRBJ2-2
abundance: NA
d_gene: NA
v_gene: TRBV5-1
CDR3aa: CASSEGDFGKLFF
CDR3nt: TGCGCCAGCAGCGAGGGGGACTTTGGAAAGCTGTTTTTT

j_gene: TRBJ1-1
abundance: NA
d_gene: NA
v_gene: TRBV10-2
CDR3aa: CASSVVQVNTEAFF
CDR3nt: TGCGCCAGCTCCGTAGTACAGGTGAACACTGAAGCTTTCTTT

j_gene: TRBJ2-7
abundance: NA
d_gene: TRBD1
v_gene: TRBV5-1
CDR3aa: CASSPAPGTGGVEQYF
CDR3nt: TGCGCCAGCAGCCCCGCCCCCGGGACAGGGGGCGTCGAGCAGTACTTC

j_gene: TRBJ2-7
abundance: once
d_gene: NA
v_gene: TRBV5-1
CDR3aa: CASSLDPGSYEQYF
CDR3nt: TGCGCCAGCAGCTTGGATCCAGGGTCCTACGAGCAGTACTTC

j_gene: TRBJ2-7
abundance: once
d_gene: NA
v_gene: TRBV5-3
CDR3aa: CARGGAAYEQYF
CDR3nt: TGTGCCAGAGGAGGGGCCGCCTACGAGCAGTACTTC

j_gene: TRBJ2-7
abundance: NA
d_gene: NA
v_gene: TRBV10-3
CDR3aa: CAPRGGGPLPYEQYF
CDR3nt: TGTGCCCCCAGGGGGGGAGGACCCTTGCCTTACGAGCAGTACTTC

j_gene: TRBJ2-7
abundance: NA
d_gene: TRBD2
v_gene: TRBV29-1
CDR3aa: CSVVYPAGGGYEQYF
CDR3nt: TGCAGCGTTGTGTACCCGGCGGGAGGAGGGTACGAGCAGTACTTC

j_gene: TRBJ1-1
abundance: NA
d_gene: NA
v_gene: TRBV4-2
CDR3aa: CASSQESGGNTEAFF
CDR3nt: TGTGCCAGCAGCCAAGAGAGCGGAGGGAACACTGAAGCTTTCTTT

j_gene: TRBJ1-3
abundance: NA
d_gene: NA
v_gene: TRBV7-9
CDR3aa: CASSLRGGSGSIYF
CDR3nt: TGTGCCAGCAGTCTCCGGGGGGGCTCCGGGTCCATATATTTT

j_gene: TRBJ2-7
abundance: NA
d_gene: TRBD1
v_gene: TRBV5-4
CDR3aa: CASSPGQEAYEQYF
CDR3nt: TGTGCCAGCAGCCCTGGACAGGAGGCCTACGAGCAGTACTTC

j_gene: TRBJ2-5
abundance: NA
d_gene: TRBD1
v_gene: TRBV18
CDR3aa: CASETIQGAQETQYF
CDR3nt: TGTGCCAGCGAAACAATACAGGGGGCCCAAGAGACCCAGTACTTC

j_gene: TRBJ2-1
abundance: once
d_gene: TRBD2
v_gene: TRBV6-1
CDR3aa: CASSEAWTSGYNEQFF
CDR3nt: TGTGCCAGCAGTGAAGCGTGGACTAGCGGTTACAATGAGCAGTTCTTC

j_gene: TRBJ2-1
abundance: NA
d_gene: TRBD1
v_gene: TRBV7-6
CDR3aa: CASSLVSGTAGWTEQFF
CDR3nt: TGTGCCAGCAGCTTAGTGTCCGGGACAGCCGGCTGGACAGAGCAGTTCTTC

j_gene: TRBJ1-1
abundance: NA
d_gene: NA
v_gene: TRBV5-5
CDR3aa: CASSPAWANTEAFF
CDR3nt: TGTGCCAGCAGCCCGGCTTGGGCCAACACTGAAGCTTTCTTT

j_gene: TRBJ2-6
abundance: NA
d_gene: NA
v_gene: TRBV7-6
CDR3aa: CASSKLGGTGANVLTF
CDR3nt: TGTGCCAGCAGCAAACTCGGGGGAACCGGGGCCAACGTCCTGACTTTC

j_gene: TRBJ2-7
abundance: NA
d_gene: NA
v_gene: TRBV4-1
CDR3aa: CASSLLQGGEQYF
CDR3nt: TGCGCCAGCAGCCTATTACAGGGAGGCGAGCAGTACTTC

j_gene: TRBJ1-2
abundance: NA
d_gene: TRBD1
v_gene: TRBV28
CDR3aa: CASSPTGGQNYGYTF
CDR3nt: TGTGCCAGCAGTCCTACAGGGGGCCAGAACTATGGCTACACCTTC

j_gene: TRBJ2-1
abundance: NA
d_gene: TRBD2
v_gene: TRBV27
CDR3aa: CASSLIAGGVRYEQFF
CDR3nt: TGTGCCAGCAGTTTAATAGCGGGAGGGGTGAGATATGAGCAGTTCTTC

j_gene: TRBJ1-5
abundance: NA
d_gene: TRBD1
v_gene: TRBV5-1
CDR3aa: CASSLGDSLVGQPQHF
CDR3nt: TGCGCCAGCAGCTTGGGGGACAGTCTCGTGGGGCAGCCCCAGCATTTT

j_gene: TRBJ1-4
abundance: NA
d_gene: NA
v_gene: TRBV6-5
CDR3aa: CASSSRGATNEKLFF
CDR3nt: TGTGCCAGCAGTTCACGGGGGGCGACTAATGAAAAACTGTTTTTT

j_gene: TRBJ2-4
abundance: NA
d_gene: TRBD1
v_gene: TRBV5-1
CDR3aa: CASSLGQGDDIQYF
CDR3nt: TGCGCCAGCAGCTTGGGACAGGGGGACGACATTCAGTACTTC

j_gene: TRBJ2-5
abundance: NA
d_gene: NA
v_gene: TRBV2
CDR3aa: CASSEGETQYF
CDR3nt: TGTGCCAGCAGTGAAGGAGAGACCCAGTACTTC

j_gene: TRBJ2-5
abundance: few
d_gene: TRBD2
v_gene: TRBV5-1
CDR3aa: CASSLTRGGGEETQYF
CDR3nt: TGCGCCAGCAGCTTGACTCGCGGGGGAGGTGAAGAGACCCAGTACTTC

j_gene: TRBJ2-1
abundance: NA
d_gene: TRBD2
v_gene: TRBV7-8
CDR3aa: CASSLRTSGWGNEQFF
CDR3nt: TGTGCCAGCAGCCTTAGGACTAGCGGTTGGGGAAATGAGCAGTTCTTC

j_gene: TRBJ1-2
abundance: NA
d_gene: NA
v_gene: TRBV19
CDR3aa: CASIPRAGDLNYGYTF
CDR3nt: TGTGCCAGTATCCCCCGGGCGGGGGATTTAAACTATGGCTACACCTTC

j_gene: TRBJ1-3
abundance: few
d_gene: NA
v_gene: TRBV6-5
CDR3aa: CASSYSTGTSGNTIYF
CDR3nt: TGTGCCAGCAGTTACTCGACTGGGACCTCTGGAAACACCATATATTTT

j_gene: TRBJ1-1
abundance: few
d_gene: TRBD1
v_gene: TRBV5-1
CDR3aa: CASSSTGTDTEAFF
CDR3nt: TGCGCCAGCAGCTCGACAGGGACCGACACTGAAGCTTTCTTT

j_gene: TRBJ1-5
abundance: NA
d_gene: NA
v_gene: TRBV6-1
CDR3aa: CASSPTGFNQPQHF
CDR3nt: TGTGCCAGCAGTCCAACAGGGTTCAATCAGCCCCAGCATTTT

j_gene: TRBJ1-1
abundance: NA
d_gene: NA
v_gene: TRBV9
CDR3aa: CASSPMKGEGFAEAFF
CDR3nt: TGTGCCAGCAGCCCGATGAAAGGGGAGGGGTTCGCTGAAGCTTTCTTT

j_gene: TRBJ2-1
abundance: NA
d_gene: TRBD2
v_gene: TRBV2
CDR3aa: CASRGLRLNNEQFF
CDR3nt: TGTGCCAGCAGGGGACTACGCCTCAACAATGAGCAGTTCTTC

j_gene: TRBJ2-7
abundance: NA
d_gene: NA
v_gene: TRBV5-6
CDR3aa: CASTPAPTGRGYEQYF
CDR3nt: TGTGCCAGCACCCCGGCCCCGACAGGGCGGGGATACGAGCAGTACTTC

j_gene: TRBJ2-7
abundance: few
d_gene: TRBD2
v_gene: TRBV7-6
CDR3aa: CASSSEAGGYEQYF
CDR3nt: TGTGCCAGCAGCTCAGAGGCGGGAGGCTACGAGCAGTACTTC

j_gene: TRBJ2-1
abundance: NA
d_gene: NA
v_gene: TRBV5-4
CDR3aa: CASSIGAAQQFF
CDR3nt: TGTGCCAGCAGCATTGGCGCAGCTCAGCAGTTCTTC

j_gene: TRBJ1-2
abundance: NA
d_gene: NA
v_gene: TRBV4-3
CDR3aa: CASSQGMDYGYTF
CDR3nt: TGCGCCAGCAGCCAAGGTATGGACTATGGCTACACCTTC

j_gene: TRBJ1-1
abundance: few
d_gene: TRBD1
v_gene: TRBV25-1
CDR3aa: CASSAGQGTAFF
CDR3nt: TGTGCCAGCAGTGCGGGACAGGGAACAGCTTTCTTT

j_gene: TRBJ2-5
abundance: NA
d_gene: NA
v_gene: TRBV18
CDR3aa: CASSPPDRPTLPETQYF
CDR3nt: TGTGCCAGCTCACCACCCGACAGGCCCACCCTACCGGAGACCCAGTACTTC

j_gene: TRBJ2-7
abundance: once
d_gene: NA
v_gene: TRBV7-7
CDR3aa: CASSFTRGKTTLF
CDR3nt: TGTGCCAGCAGCTTTACAAGAGGGAAGACTACCCTCTTC

j_gene: TRBJ2-6
abundance: once
d_gene: TRBD1
v_gene: TRBV5-1
CDR3aa: CASSHDRGSVLSGANVLTF
CDR3nt: TGCGCCAGCAGCCACGACAGGGGATCCGTCCTCTCTGGGGCCAACGTCCTGACTTTC